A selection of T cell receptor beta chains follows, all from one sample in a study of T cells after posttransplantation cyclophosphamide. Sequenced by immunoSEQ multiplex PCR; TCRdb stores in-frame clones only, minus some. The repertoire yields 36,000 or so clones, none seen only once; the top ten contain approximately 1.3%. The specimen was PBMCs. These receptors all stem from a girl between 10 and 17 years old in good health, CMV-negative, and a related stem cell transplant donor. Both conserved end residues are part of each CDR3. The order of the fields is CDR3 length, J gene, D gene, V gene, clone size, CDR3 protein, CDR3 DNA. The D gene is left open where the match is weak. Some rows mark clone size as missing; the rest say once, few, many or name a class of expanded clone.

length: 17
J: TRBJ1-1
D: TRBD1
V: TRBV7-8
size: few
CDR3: CASSFLGTVIRVTEAFF
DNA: TGTGCCAGCAGCTTTTTGGGGACAGTAATTAGGGTGACTGAAGCTTTCTTT

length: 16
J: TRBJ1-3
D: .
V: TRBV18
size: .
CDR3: CASSPPAPYSGNTIYF
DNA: TGTGCCAGCTCACCACCTGCGCCTTACTCTGGAAACACCATATATTTT

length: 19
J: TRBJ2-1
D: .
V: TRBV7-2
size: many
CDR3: CASSLGEGVRDKLRGEQFF
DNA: TGTGCCAGCAGCTTAGGAGAGGGTGTGCGGGACAAACTGCGGGGGGAGCAGTTCTTC

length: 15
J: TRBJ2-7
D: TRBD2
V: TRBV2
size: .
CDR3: CASSELAGGYNEQYF
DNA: TGTGCCAGCAGTGAACTAGCGGGGGGTTATAACGAGCAGTACTTC

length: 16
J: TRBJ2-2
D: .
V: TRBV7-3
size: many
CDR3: CASSPRQTANTGELFF
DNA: TGTGCCAGCAGCCCCCGCCAGACTGCAAACACCGGGGAGCTGTTTTTT

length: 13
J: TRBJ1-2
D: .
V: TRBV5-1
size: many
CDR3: CASSLRGRQGYTF
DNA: TGCGCCAGCAGCTTGAGGGGGAGACAAGGCTACACCTTC

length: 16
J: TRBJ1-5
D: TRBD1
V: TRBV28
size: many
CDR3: CASSLTPGQGHQPQHF
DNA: TGTGCCAGCAGCCTTACCCCGGGACAGGGGCATCAGCCCCAGCATTTT

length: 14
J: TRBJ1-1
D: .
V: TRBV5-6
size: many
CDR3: CASSLAGENTEAFF
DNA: TGTGCCAGCAGCTTGGCCGGGGAGAACACTGAAGCTTTCTTT

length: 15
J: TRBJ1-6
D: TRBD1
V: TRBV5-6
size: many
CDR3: CASSPPGGYPSSLHF
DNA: TGTGCCAGCAGCCCCCCAGGGGGCTACCCTTCATCCCTCCACTTT

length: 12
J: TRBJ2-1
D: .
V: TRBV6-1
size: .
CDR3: CAARTRWNEQFF
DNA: TGTGCCGCTAGGACAAGGTGGAATGAGCAGTTCTTC

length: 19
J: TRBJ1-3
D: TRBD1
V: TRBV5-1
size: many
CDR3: CASSPEGPTGADSGNTIYF
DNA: TGCGCCAGCAGCCCCGAGGGCCCGACAGGGGCTGACTCTGGAAACACCATATATTTT

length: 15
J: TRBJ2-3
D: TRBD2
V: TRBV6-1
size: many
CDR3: CASRVLAGGTDTQYF
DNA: TGTGCCAGCAGGGTTCTAGCGGGGGGTACAGATACGCAGTATTTT

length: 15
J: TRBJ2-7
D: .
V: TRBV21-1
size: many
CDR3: CATPNRDWSYYEQYF
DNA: TGTGCCACCCCCAACCGGGACTGGAGCTACTACGAGCAGTACTTC

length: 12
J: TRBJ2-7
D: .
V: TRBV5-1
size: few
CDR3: CASSLGGVEQYF
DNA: TGCGCCAGCAGCTTGGGCGGGGTCGAGCAGTACTTC

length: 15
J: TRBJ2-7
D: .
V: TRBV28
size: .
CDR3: CASSLPQGKIYEQYF
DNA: TGTGCCAGCAGTTTACCGCAGGGGAAGATCTACGAGCAGTACTTC

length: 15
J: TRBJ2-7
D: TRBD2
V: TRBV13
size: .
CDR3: CASSLRTSFGYEQYF
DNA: TGTGCCAGCAGCCTCCGGACTAGCTTCGGCTACGAGCAGTACTTC

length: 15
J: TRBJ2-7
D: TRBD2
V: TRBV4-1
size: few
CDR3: CASRARLAGAYEQYF
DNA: TGCGCCAGCAGAGCCCGACTAGCGGGAGCCTACGAGCAGTACTTC

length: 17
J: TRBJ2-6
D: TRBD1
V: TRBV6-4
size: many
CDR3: CASSGGTGPSGANVLTF
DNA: TGTGCCAGCAGTGGGGGGACAGGGCCCTCTGGGGCCAACGTCCTGACTTTC

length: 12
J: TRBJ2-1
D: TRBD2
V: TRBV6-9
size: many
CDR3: CASSTPGGEQFF
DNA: TGTGCCAGCAGTACCCCGGGGGGTGAGCAGTTCTTC

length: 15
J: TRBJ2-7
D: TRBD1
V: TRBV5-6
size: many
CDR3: CASSETGTGPLEQYF
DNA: TGTGCCAGCAGCGAAACCGGGACAGGGCCCCTAGAGCAGTACTTC

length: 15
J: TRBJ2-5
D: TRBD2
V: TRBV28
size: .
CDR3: CASSLTLGGGETQYF
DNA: TGTGCCAGCAGTTTAACTTTGGGGGGGGGAGAGACCCAGTACTTC

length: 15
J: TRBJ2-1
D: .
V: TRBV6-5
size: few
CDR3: CASRDGQGGPNEQFF
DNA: TGTGCCAGCAGAGACGGACAGGGAGGGCCAAATGAGCAGTTCTTC

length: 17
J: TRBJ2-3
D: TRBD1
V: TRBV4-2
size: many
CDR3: CASSQAGTGSYTDTQYF
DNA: TGTGCCAGCAGCCAAGCGGGGACAGGGTCGTACACAGATACGCAGTATTTT

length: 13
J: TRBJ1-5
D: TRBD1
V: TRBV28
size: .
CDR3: CASRDDRGQPQHF
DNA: TGTGCCAGCAGAGACGACAGGGGACAGCCCCAGCATTTT

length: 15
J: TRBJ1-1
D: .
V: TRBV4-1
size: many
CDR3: CASSQDPRVNTEAFF
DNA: TGCGCCAGCAGCCAAGATCCGCGGGTGAACACTGAAGCTTTCTTT

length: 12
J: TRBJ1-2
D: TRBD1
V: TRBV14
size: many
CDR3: CASGDRRYGYTF
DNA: TGTGCCAGCGGGGACAGGCGCTATGGCTACACCTTC

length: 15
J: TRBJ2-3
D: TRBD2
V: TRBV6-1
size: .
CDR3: CVSSELAGVQDTQYF
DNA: TGTGTCAGCAGTGAACTCGCGGGGGTACAGGATACGCAGTATTTT

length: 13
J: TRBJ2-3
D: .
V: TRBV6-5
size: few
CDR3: CASSDSRTDTQYF
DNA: TGTGCCAGCAGTGACAGTAGGACAGATACGCAGTATTTT

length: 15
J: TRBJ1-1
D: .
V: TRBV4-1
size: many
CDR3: CASSGFGAGAAEAFF
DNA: TGCGCCAGCAGCGGATTTGGGGCAGGGGCCGCTGAAGCTTTCTTT

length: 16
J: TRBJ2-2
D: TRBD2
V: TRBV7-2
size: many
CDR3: CASSQKLAGVTGELFF
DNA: TGTGCCAGCAGCCAGAAACTAGCGGGGGTCACCGGGGAGCTGTTTTTT

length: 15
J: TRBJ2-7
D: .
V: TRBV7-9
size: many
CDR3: CASSLTTRGSYEQYF
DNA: TGTGCCAGCAGCTTAACAACGAGGGGGTCCTACGAGCAGTACTTC

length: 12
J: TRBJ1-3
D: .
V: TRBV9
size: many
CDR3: CASSVPEGTIYF
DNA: TGTGCCAGCAGCGTTCCCGAGGGCACCATATATTTT

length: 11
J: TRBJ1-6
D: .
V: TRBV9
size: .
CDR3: CASGDNSPLHF
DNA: TGTGCCAGCGGAGATAATTCACCCCTCCACTTT

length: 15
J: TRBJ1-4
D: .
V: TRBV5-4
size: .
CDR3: CASSLRLDRNEKLFF
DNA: TGTGCTAGCAGCTTACGACTTGACAGGAATGAAAAACTGTTTTTT

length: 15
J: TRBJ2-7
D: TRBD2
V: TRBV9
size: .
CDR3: CASSATSGSAYEQYF
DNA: TGTGCCAGCAGCGCGACTAGCGGGAGCGCTTACGAGCAGTACTTC

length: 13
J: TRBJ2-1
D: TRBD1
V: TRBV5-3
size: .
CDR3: CARSTGTGSEQFF
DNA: TGTGCCAGAAGCACCGGGACAGGGAGTGAGCAGTTCTTC

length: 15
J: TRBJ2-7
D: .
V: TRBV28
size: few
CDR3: CASSSIGLGGTEQYF
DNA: TGTGCCAGCAGTTCTATAGGACTAGGGGGGACCGAGCAGTACTTC

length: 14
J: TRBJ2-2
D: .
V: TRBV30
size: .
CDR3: CAWGNLGATGELFF
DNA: TGTGCCTGGGGAAACCTAGGCGCCACCGGGGAGCTGTTTTTT

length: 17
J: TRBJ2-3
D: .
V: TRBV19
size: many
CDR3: CASSRGLGASSTDTQYF
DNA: TGTGCCAGTAGTAGAGGCCTGGGGGCGTCTAGCACAGATACGCAGTATTTT

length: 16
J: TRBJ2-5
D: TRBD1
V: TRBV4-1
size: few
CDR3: CASSHPFRDRAETQYF
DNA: TGCGCCAGCAGCCACCCGTTCCGGGACAGGGCAGAGACCCAGTACTTC

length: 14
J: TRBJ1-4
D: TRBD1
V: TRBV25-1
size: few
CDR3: CASGRTGTNEKLFF
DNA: TGTGCCAGCGGGAGGACAGGAACTAATGAAAAACTGTTTTTT

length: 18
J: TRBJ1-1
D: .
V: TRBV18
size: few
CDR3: CASSPYPPKGRGNTEAFF
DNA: TGTGCCAGCTCACCTTATCCCCCTAAGGGGAGGGGGAACACTGAAGCTTTCTTT

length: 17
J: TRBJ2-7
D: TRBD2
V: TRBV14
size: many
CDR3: CASSQDLASGRFYEQYF
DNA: TGTGCCAGCAGCCAAGATTTGGCTAGCGGGAGGTTCTACGAGCAGTACTTC

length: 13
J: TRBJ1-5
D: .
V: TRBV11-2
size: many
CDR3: CASSLRADQPQHF
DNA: TGTGCCAGCAGCTTACGTGCAGATCAGCCCCAGCATTTT

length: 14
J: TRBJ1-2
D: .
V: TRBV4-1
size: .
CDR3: CASSQSGSGYGYTF
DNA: TGCGCCAGCAGCCAAAGCGGAAGCGGCTATGGCTACACCTTC

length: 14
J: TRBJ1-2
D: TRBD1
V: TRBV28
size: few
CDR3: CASSLRTGDYGYTF
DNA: TGTGCCAGCAGTTTACGGACAGGGGACTATGGCTACACCTTC

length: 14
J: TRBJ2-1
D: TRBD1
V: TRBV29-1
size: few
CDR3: CSVPPGTAYNEQFF
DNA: TGCAGCGTTCCTCCCGGGACAGCGTACAATGAGCAGTTCTTC

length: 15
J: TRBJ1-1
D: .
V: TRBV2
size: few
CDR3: CASSEGGHLNTEAFF
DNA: TGTGCCAGCAGTGAAGGAGGTCACTTGAACACTGAAGCTTTCTTT

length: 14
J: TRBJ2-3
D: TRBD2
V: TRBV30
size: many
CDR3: CAWRTSGSLDTQYF
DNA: TGTGCCTGGAGGACTAGCGGGAGTCTAGATACGCAGTATTTT